Listed below are T cell receptor beta chains from one sample, sequenced in a study of cytomegalovirus exposure and HLA in healthy donors. Clones were sequenced by immunoSEQ multiplex PCR, and TCRdb holds only the in-frame ones, with some missing. The sample has around 180,000 clones, more than 85% seen once. Sequencing was done on a sample of PBMCs. These receptor sequences come from a girl under two years old in good health and CMV-seronegative. Each CDR3 is given with its conserved first and last residue. D genes are given only for firm matches. Clone size is stated in some rows and not others, as once, few, many or a class when expanded.

J: TRBJ2-1; D: TRBD1; size: -; V: TRBV7-9; CDR3: CASTPGTGAYNEQFF; DNA: TGTGCCAGCACCCCCGGGACAGGGGCCTACAATGAGCAGTTCTTC
J: TRBJ2-1; D: -; size: -; V: TRBV6-1; CDR3: CASSVRGSYNEQFF; DNA: TGTGCCAGCAGTGTCCGGGGGTCCTACAATGAGCAGTTCTTC
J: TRBJ2-1; D: TRBD2; size: -; V: TRBV28; CDR3: CASSYLLAGGPEQFF; DNA: TGTGCCAGCAGTTACTTACTAGCGGGAGGGCCCGAGCAGTTCTTC
J: TRBJ1-2; D: -; size: -; V: TRBV9; CDR3: CASSVDVLRGDYGYTF; DNA: TGTGCCAGCAGCGTAGACGTTTTACGGGGTGACTATGGCTACACCTTC
J: TRBJ1-4; D: -; size: -; V: TRBV30; CDR3: CAWMRDGGEKLFF; DNA: TGTGCCTGGATGAGGGACGGGGGTGAAAAACTGTTTTTT
J: TRBJ1-3; D: -; size: -; V: TRBV4-2; CDR3: CASSPRGNTIYF; DNA: TGTGCCAGCAGCCCCCGTGGAAACACCATATATTTT
J: TRBJ2-7; D: -; size: -; V: TRBV5-1; CDR3: CASGLAYSYEQYF; DNA: TGCGCCAGCGGCCTAGCGTACTCCTACGAGCAGTACTTC
J: TRBJ1-3; D: TRBD1; size: once; V: TRBV5-1; CDR3: CASSLGQGRGNTIYF; DNA: TGCGCCAGCAGCTTGGGACAGGGGAGAGGAAACACCATATATTTT
J: TRBJ2-3; D: TRBD2; size: -; V: TRBV6-1; CDR3: CASSGGASGRGYTDTQYF; DNA: TGTGCCAGCAGTGGTGGGGCTAGCGGGAGGGGGTACACAGATACGCAGTATTTT
J: TRBJ2-7; D: TRBD1; size: -; V: TRBV27; CDR3: CASSLSPGTGGNYEQYF; DNA: TGTGCCAGCAGTTTATCCCCAGGGACAGGGGGTAACTACGAGCAGTACTTC
J: TRBJ2-1; D: TRBD2; size: -; V: TRBV2; CDR3: CATGTSGSNEQFF; DNA: TGTGCCACCGGGACTAGCGGAAGCAATGAGCAGTTCTTC
J: TRBJ2-1; D: -; size: once; V: TRBV5-1; CDR3: CASSLPAVPGYDNEQFF; DNA: TGCGCCAGCAGCTTACCCGCGGTCCCCGGCTACGACAATGAGCAGTTCTTC
J: TRBJ2-7; D: -; size: -; V: TRBV19; CDR3: CATATLSYEQYF; DNA: TGTGCCACCGCGACACTCTCCTACGAGCAGTACTTC
J: TRBJ2-7; D: -; size: -; V: TRBV19; CDR3: CASSTHIKLGGYEQYF; DNA: TGTGCCAGTAGTACACATATCAAACTGGGGGGCTACGAGCAGTACTTC
J: TRBJ2-5; D: TRBD2; size: -; V: TRBV5-4; CDR3: CASSLGWTSGNQETQYF; DNA: TGTGCCAGCAGCTTAGGCTGGACTAGCGGGAACCAAGAGACCCAGTACTTC
J: TRBJ1-5; D: -; size: -; V: TRBV30; CDR3: CAWSEGWRGNQPQHF; DNA: TGTGCCTGGAGTGAAGGATGGAGGGGCAATCAGCCCCAGCATTTT
J: TRBJ2-3; D: TRBD2; size: -; V: TRBV29-1; CDR3: CSVEGSGRITGRTSTDTQYF; DNA: TGCAGCGTTGAGGGTAGCGGGAGGATCACTGGAAGGACTAGCACAGATACGCAGTATTTT
J: TRBJ2-2; D: -; size: -; V: TRBV10-1; CDR3: CASSGGTAGGELFF; DNA: TGCGCCAGCAGTGGAGGGACAGCGGGCGGGGAGCTGTTTTTT
J: TRBJ2-2; D: -; size: once; V: TRBV9; CDR3: CASSPYYTGELFF; DNA: TGTGCCAGCAGCCCATACTACACCGGGGAGCTGTTTTTT
J: TRBJ2-5; D: TRBD2; size: -; V: TRBV2; CDR3: CASSWRGGPETQYF; DNA: TGTGCCAGTTCATGGCGGGGGGGCCCTGAGACCCAGTACTTC
J: TRBJ2-1; D: TRBD2; size: -; V: TRBV4-3; CDR3: CASSHGTSGIYTNEQFF; DNA: TGCGCCAGCAGCCACGGTACTAGCGGGATTTATACGAATGAGCAGTTCTTC
J: TRBJ1-2; D: -; size: -; V: TRBV19; CDR3: CASSIGYRDGYTF; DNA: TGTGCCAGTAGTATAGGCTACAGAGATGGCTACACCTTC
J: TRBJ2-5; D: TRBD1; size: -; V: TRBV29-1; CDR3: CSVANRGDGTQYF; DNA: TGCAGCGTTGCGAACAGGGGGGACGGGACCCAGTACTTC
J: TRBJ2-1; D: -; size: few; V: TRBV30; CDR3: CAWSRQALYNEQFF; DNA: TGTGCCTGGAGTAGACAGGCTCTATACAATGAGCAGTTCTTC
J: TRBJ2-6; D: -; size: -; V: TRBV7-8; CDR3: CASRTSSGANVLTF; DNA: TGTGCCAGCAGAACAAGCTCTGGGGCCAACGTCCTGACTTTC
J: TRBJ1-2; D: -; size: -; V: TRBV9; CDR3: CASVGGSHYGYTF; DNA: TGTGCCAGCGTGGGAGGGTCCCACTATGGCTACACCTTC